This T cell receptor (beta chain) was retrieved from a study of blood T cell repertoires in COVID-19. This CDR3 region has 14 residues. The V and J ends lost 3 bases and 6 bases, in that order; junction bases with no gene match: 5. Germline CDR1 SGDLS, CDR2 YYNGEE. This clone was found once. Sequencing was performed with immunoSEQ multiplex PCR; in TCRdb, only in-frame clones are kept and a portion is missing. The sample has tens of thousands of clones; approximately 90% are singletons. This receptor was obtained from a man over 45 with acute or convalescent COVID-19. Material for sequencing was peripheral blood. The chain uses TRBV9 and TRBJ2-7; 11 bases are shared with TRBD1. As DNA, the CDR3 is TGTGCCAGCAGCGACACCGGGACAGGGGGCGAGCAGTACTTC. Translating it yields CASSDTGTGGEQYF.